The 23 T cell receptor beta chains presented below share a single source sample, sequenced in a study of blood T cell repertoires in COVID-19. Generated by immunoSEQ multiplex PCR, the TCRdb table keeps only in-frame clones and is missing some. The sample lists 90,000 to 120,000 clones, 80% occurring once. Sequencing was performed on peripheral blood. The receptors here all came from a man between 70 and 80 years old with acute or convalescent COVID-19.

V and J are TRBV6-5 and TRBJ1-2; 8 nucleotides match TRBD1. J gave up 4 bases and V 1 base, and 8 bases lay outside the gene matches. The V gene's germline CDR1 is MNHEY and CDR2 SVGAGI. The CDR3 spans 16 residues. CDR3 DNA sequence: TGTGCCAGCAGTTACTGGACAGGGAGACAAGCCTATGGCTACACCTTC. Its translation is CASSYWTGRQAYGYTF.

The rearrangement joins TRBV7-2 to TRBJ1-2; D may be TRBD1 (6 bases). The CDR3 runs to 14 residues. CDR1 and CDR2 from the germline V gene are SGHTA and FQGNSA. V was trimmed by 3 bases and J by 4 bases, leaving 12 bases between them. CDR3: CASSFTTGAYGYTF. The CDR3 bases are TGTGCCAGCAGCTTCACGACAGGTGCCTATGGCTACACCTTC.

The chain couples TRBV5-1 to TRBJ1-1; 9 nucleotides agree with TRBD1. J was trimmed by 4 bases and V by 3 bases; bases with no gene match: 7. CDR3 length: 15 amino acids. The V gene's germline CDR1 is SGHRS and CDR2 YFSETQ. The CDR3, as DNA: TGCGCCAGCAGCTGGGACAGGGTGAGGGGCACTGAAGCTTTCTTT. Translated: CASSWDRVRGTEAFF. The full variable domain, in which reference TRBV5-1 and TRBJ1-1 provide the parts outside the CDR3, is KAGVTQTPRYLIKTRGQQVTLSCSPISGHRSVSWYQQTPGQGLQFLFEYFSETQRNKGNFPGRFSGRQFSNSRSEMNVSTLELGDSALYLCASSWDRVRGTEAFFGQGTRLTVV.

The chain is built from TRBV18 and TRBJ2-3; D remains unclear. Germline CDR1 is KGHSH and CDR2 is LQKENI. V lost 3 bases and J lost 5, with 12 bases in between. The CDR3 totals 14 residues. The CDR3 here is CASSPLNTGDTQYF. Written as DNA, the CDR3 is TGTGCCAGCTCACCTCTTAATACGGGAGATACGCAGTATTTT.

The CDR3 sequence is CASSQWGQGDTGELFF. Written as DNA, the CDR3 is TGTGCCAGCAGCCAGTGGGGACAGGGAGACACCGGGGAGCTGTTTTTT. The V call is TRBV3-1 (or the pseudogene TRBV3-2), the J call TRBJ2-2, with 9 positions matching TRBD1. Germline loops: CDR1 LGHDT, CDR2 YNNKEL (reference sequence). Trimming at V came to 3 bases and at J to 3 bases, leaving 5 bases not matched to a gene. This CDR3 contains 16 residues.

The chain recombines TRBV12-3 or TRBV12-4 with TRBJ2-1, with TRBD1 as a possible D gene (5 bases). Trimming shortened V by 5 bases and J by 4 bases, and 6 bases separated the two germline ends. The length of the CDR3 is 12 residues. The CDR3 loop reads CASSDSYNEQFF. The DNA of the CDR3 is TGTGCCAGCAGTGACAGTTACAATGAGCAGTTCTTC.

The count of this clone is one. This chain links TRBV3-1 (or the pseudogene TRBV3-2) with TRBJ2-5; 10 bases match TRBD2. The CDR3 loop spans 15 amino acids. Germline CDR1 is LGHDT and CDR2 is YNNKEL (reference sequence). Unmatched junction bases numbered 8, after V lost 5 bases and J lost 5 bases. As DNA, the CDR3 is TGTGCCAGCAGCTTAGCGGGGGGCCAGTGGGAGACCCAGTACTTC. Translating gives CASSLAGGQWETQYF.

The rearrangement joins TRBV25-1 to TRBJ1-2, with 7 positions matching TRBD1. Germline V gene lookup returns CDR1 MGHDK and CDR2 SYGVNS. The CDR3 runs 13 residues. V gave up 8 bases and J gave up 1 base; unmatched junction bases: 4. In DNA form, the CDR3 reads TGTGCCAGCGGGGGACAGCGTAACTATGGCTACACCTTC. Translating gives CASGGQRNYGYTF.

This clone was found a few times. The chain carries TRBV19 and TRBJ1-1; 9 bases agree with TRBD1. J was trimmed by 2 bases and V by 9 bases; bases with no gene match: 7. Germline-derived CDR1 and CDR2 are LNHDA and SQIVND (reference sequence). There are 14 residues in the CDR3. The CDR3 coding sequence is TGTGCCAGCTCCCCGGGACAGGGCAACACTGAAGCTTTCTTT. Its translation: CASSPGQGNTEAFF.

The genes are TRBV18 and TRBJ1-1; the D is unclear. The CDR3 consists of 18 residues. Between the trimmed V and J ends, which lost 3 bases and 0 bases, there was a span of 20 bases. Germline V lookup: CDR1 KGHSH, CDR2 LQKENI. CDR3 amino acids: CASSPIPMSRTMNTEAFF. CDR3 coding DNA: TGTGCCAGCTCACCCATCCCGATGAGCAGGACTATGAACACTGAAGCTTTCTTT. Full variable domain (rest looked up from reference TRBV18 and TRBJ1-1): NAGVMQNPRHLVRRRGQEARLRCSPMKGHSHVYWYRQLPEEGLKFMVYLQKENIIDESGMPKERFSAEFPKEGPSILRIQQVVRGDSAAYFCASSPIPMSRTMNTEAFFGQGTRLTVV.

The chain carries TRBV2 and TRBJ1-2; tentative D call: TRBD1 (6 bases). Germline CDR1 reads SNHLY; CDR2 reads FYNNEI. The V and J ends lost 2 bases and 4 bases respectively, with 20 bases between them. This CDR3 is 17 amino acids long. CDR3 protein: CASSEIRGAKVFYGYTF. The CDR3 DNA reads as TGTGCCAGCAGTGAAATTCGGGGGGCGAAAGTCTTCTATGGCTACACCTTC.

V usage is TRBV19 and J usage is TRBJ2-3; 15 nucleotides align to TRBD2. This CDR3 comprises 17 residues. Trimming took 4 bases from V and 2 from J; bases not matched to a gene: 4. Germline loops: CDR1 LNHDA, CDR2 SQIVND (reference sequence). In nucleotides, the CDR3 is TGTGCCAGTAGTACCGGGACTAGCGGGGGGCCCACAGATACGCAGTATTTT. Protein sequence: CASSTGTSGGPTDTQYF.

CDR3 nucleotide sequence: TGTGCCAGCCACCCTCGACTAGCGGGGGGAGATACGCAGTATTTT. It translates to CASHPRLAGGDTQYF. This rearrangement joins TRBV7-8 to TRBJ2-3; 13 positions match TRBD2. The CDR3 loop spans 15 amino acids. CDR1 and CDR2 from the germline V gene are SGHVS and FQNEAQ. J was trimmed by 5 bases and V by 8 bases; bases with no gene match: 7.

CDR3 sequence (DNA): TGTGCCAGAGCGGACGGCTACGAGCAGTACTTC. Its translation is CARADGYEQYF. The J gene is TRBJ2-7, the V gene TRBV2, with a tentative D call TRBD2 (5 bases). Germline CDR1 and CDR2: SNHLY and FYNNEI. The germline V and J ends were trimmed by 9 bases and 3 bases, with 9 bases remaining between them. The CDR3 extends over 11 amino acids.

This sequence joins TRBV25-1 and TRBJ1-3; possible D gene TRBD1, 5 bases. Germline-derived CDR1 and CDR2 are MGHDK and SYGVNS. With 3 bases removed from V and 0 bases from J, the gap between germline ends came to 12 bases. The CDR3 runs to 16 residues. CDR3 residues: CASSDTGRGSGNTIYF. The CDR3 nucleotides read TGTGCCAGCAGTGACACCGGGAGGGGCTCTGGAAACACCATATATTTT. Filled out from reference TRBV25-1 and TRBJ1-3, the complete variable domain reads EADIYQTPRYLVIGTGKKITLECSQTMGHDKMYWYQQDPGMELHLIHYSYGVNSTEKGDLSSESTVSRIRTEHFPLTLESARPSHTSQYLCASSDTGRGSGNTIYFGEGSWLTVV.

This clone was seen only a few times. This chain links TRBV18 with TRBJ2-7; tentative D call: TRBD1 (5 bases). Germline lookup yields CDR1 KGHSH and CDR2 LQKENI. This CDR3 spans 12 amino acids. Trimming shortened V by 5 bases and J by 3 bases, and 8 bases separated the two germline ends. This chain's CDR3 is CASSDDSYEQYF. The DNA for the CDR3 is TGTGCCAGCTCAGATGACAGCTACGAGCAGTACTTC.

J is TRBJ2-7 and V is TRBV18; D is possibly TRBD1 (6 bases). The V end lost 3 bases, the J end lost 1 base, and 7 bases lay between the germline ends. Looked up from germline, CDR1 is KGHSH and CDR2 is LQKENI. This CDR3 is built from 13 residues. The DNA for the CDR3 is TGTGCCAGCTCACCCACAGGGTCCTACGAGCAGTACTTC. Translation gives CASSPTGSYEQYF. Drawing the rest from reference TRBV18 and TRBJ2-7, the complete variable domain is NAGVMQNPRHLVRRRGQEARLRCSPMKGHSHVYWYRQLPEEGLKFMVYLQKENIIDESGMPKERFSAEFPKEGPSILRIQQVVRGDSAAYFCASSPTGSYEQYFGPGTRLTVT.

The chain uses TRBV7-3 and TRBJ1-5; the D gene is possibly TRBD1 (5 bases). Germline loops: CDR1 SGHTA, CDR2 FQGTGA. V was trimmed by 2 bases and J by 8 bases, leaving 16 bases between them. This CDR3 contains 15 residues. The DNA for the CDR3 is TGTGCCAGCAGCTTAGACGGGGCCCGGGGGGAGCCCCAGCATTTT. Translated: CASSLDGARGEPQHF.

J is TRBJ1-3 and V is TRBV3-1 (or the pseudogene TRBV3-2); D remains ambiguous. V dropped 4 bases and J dropped 2 bases, with 12 bases sitting between them. Germline values: CDR1 LGHDT, CDR2 YNNKEL (reference sequence). This CDR3 region has 15 residues. The CDR3 bases are TGTGCCAGCAGCCGATGGACGAGGGCTGGAAACACCATATATTTT. It is translated as CASSRWTRAGNTIYF.

The chain recombines TRBV5-1 with TRBJ2-7; D remains unclear. Deletions cut 0 bases from V and 2 bases from J, with 18 bases between. The CDR3 length is 17 residues. Per the germline V gene, CDR1 is SGHRS and CDR2 is YFSETQ. For the CDR3, the DNA is TGCGCCAGCAGCTTGGTGAGTAGTCTGATCGTCCCCTACGAGCAGTACTTC. This codes for CASSLVSSLIVPYEQYF.

This chain uses TRBV4-3 with TRBJ1-1; D gene unclear. Germline CDR1 LGHNA, CDR2 YSLEER. This CDR3 has 14 amino acids. The ends were cut back, 0 bases at V and 6 bases at J, with 11 bases in the middle. The CDR3 protein is CASSQDLDNSEAFF. The CDR3 nucleotides are TGCGCCAGCAGCCAAGATCTAGATAACTCTGAAGCTTTCTTT.

V is TRBV21-1 and J is TRBJ1-5; the table's D gene call, TRBD1, was not cross checked with the DNA. TRBV21-1 is a pseudogene. There are 17 residues in the CDR3. CDR3 protein: CASSKVHSTGPNQPQHF. The CDR3 DNA follows: TGTGCCAGCAGCAAAGTACACTCGACAGGGCCTAATCAGCCCCAGCATTTT.

This sequence joins TRBV9 and TRBJ1-1; D is perhaps TRBD1 (6 bases). Trimming left V 0 bases short and J 7 bases short, with 13 bases between. Germline V lookup: CDR1 SGDLS, CDR2 YYNGEE. The CDR3 runs to 14 residues. The CDR3 is CASSVVDGGGEAFF. In nucleotides, the CDR3 is TGTGCCAGCAGCGTAGTGGATGGGGGCGGTGAAGCTTTCTTT.